The rows below give T cell receptor beta chains drawn from one sample of a study of shared clonotypes between healthy human individuals. The repertoire was sequenced with immunoSEQ multiplex PCR; TCRdb's copy has only in-frame clones and lacks some. Among roughly 2.1 million clones listed, around 93% were seen once. What was sequenced was naive CD8+ T cells from PBMCs. These receptor sequences come from a man in his late teens or twenties in good health. Some clones in this sample may be carry-over from other donors' samples. Each CDR3 is given with its conserved first and last residue. The D gene is left open where the match is weak. Some rows mark clone size as missing; the rest say once, few, many or name a class of expanded clone.

j_call: TRBJ2-3; d_call: .; v_call: TRBV27; clone_size: .; cdr3_nt: TGTGCCAGCAGTTTGGTCGGAGTCCGAGGCACAGATACGCAGTATTTT; cdr3_aa: CASSLVGVRGTDTQYF
j_call: TRBJ2-1; d_call: TRBD2; v_call: TRBV6-6; clone_size: .; cdr3_nt: TGTGCCACCAAGAGGGACAGGGGACTAGCGGGCGAGCAGTTCTTC; cdr3_aa: CATKRDRGLAGEQFF
j_call: TRBJ1-1; d_call: .; v_call: TRBV27; clone_size: .; cdr3_nt: TGTGCCAGCAGCCCTGTGGACAGCACTGAAGCTTTCTTT; cdr3_aa: CASSPVDSTEAFF
j_call: TRBJ2-1; d_call: .; v_call: TRBV11-1; clone_size: .; cdr3_nt: TGTGCCAGCAGCTTAAGCGGAGATCCGGGGGTCTCCTACAATGAGCAGTTCTTC; cdr3_aa: CASSLSGDPGVSYNEQFF
j_call: TRBJ2-1; d_call: .; v_call: TRBV7-8; clone_size: .; cdr3_nt: TGTGCCAGCTCCCGAGGGGGGAACGGGCAGTTCTTC; cdr3_aa: CASSRGGNGQFF
j_call: TRBJ2-3; d_call: TRBD2; v_call: TRBV9; clone_size: .; cdr3_nt: TGTGCCAGCAGCGTAGCGGGGAGGGCCTACCAAGATACGCAGTATTTT; cdr3_aa: CASSVAGRAYQDTQYF
j_call: TRBJ2-3; d_call: TRBD2; v_call: TRBV4-3; clone_size: .; cdr3_nt: TGCGCCAGCAGCCAAGATTCTAGCGGGAGTTTTACAGATACGCAGTATTTT; cdr3_aa: CASSQDSSGSFTDTQYF
j_call: TRBJ2-5; d_call: .; v_call: TRBV28; clone_size: .; cdr3_nt: TGTGCCAGCAGTACAGGTCAGGGCGCGAGAGAGACCCAGTACTTC; cdr3_aa: CASSTGQGARETQYF
j_call: TRBJ1-2; d_call: TRBD1; v_call: TRBV9; clone_size: .; cdr3_nt: TGTGCCAGCAGCCTCTTTAGGACAGGGGGCGAGGGCTACACCTTC; cdr3_aa: CASSLFRTGGEGYTF
j_call: TRBJ2-7; d_call: .; v_call: TRBV7-9; clone_size: .; cdr3_nt: TGTGCCAGCAGCTCCGGACCCAACGAGCAGTACTTC; cdr3_aa: CASSSGPNEQYF
j_call: TRBJ2-1; d_call: TRBD2; v_call: TRBV7-3; clone_size: .; cdr3_nt: TGTGCCAGCAGCTCCTCGGCTAGCGGGAGGGAATACAATAATGAGCAGTTCTTC; cdr3_aa: CASSSSASGREYNNEQFF
j_call: TRBJ1-5; d_call: .; v_call: TRBV4-3; clone_size: .; cdr3_nt: TGCGCCAGCAGCCAAGATAGGCGGGACATAAATCAGCCCCAGCATTTT; cdr3_aa: CASSQDRRDINQPQHF
j_call: TRBJ2-7; d_call: .; v_call: TRBV19; clone_size: .; cdr3_nt: TGTGCCAGTAGTATGCGGGGATCCCCCTACGAGCAGTACTTC; cdr3_aa: CASSMRGSPYEQYF
j_call: TRBJ2-3; d_call: .; v_call: TRBV7-9; clone_size: .; cdr3_nt: TGTGCCAGCAGCTTAGTTGCGGGGATCACAGATACGCAGTATTTT; cdr3_aa: CASSLVAGITDTQYF
j_call: TRBJ1-4; d_call: .; v_call: TRBV13; clone_size: .; cdr3_nt: TGTGCCAGCAGCTTCCGTACAACTAATGAAAAACTGTTTTTT; cdr3_aa: CASSFRTTNEKLFF
j_call: TRBJ2-5; d_call: TRBD1; v_call: TRBV6-6; clone_size: .; cdr3_nt: TGTGCCAGCAGTTACCCCACAGGGGTTCCGGGAGAGACCCAGTACTTC; cdr3_aa: CASSYPTGVPGETQYF
j_call: TRBJ2-7; d_call: TRBD1; v_call: TRBV28; clone_size: .; cdr3_nt: TGTGCCAGCAGGTCCCCGAGGACAGGGGGTCCCAACGAGCAGTACTTC; cdr3_aa: CASRSPRTGGPNEQYF
j_call: TRBJ1-2; d_call: .; v_call: TRBV6-6; clone_size: .; cdr3_nt: TGTGCCAGCAGTTACGGGGACTCCGTCTATGGCTACACCTTC; cdr3_aa: CASSYGDSVYGYTF
j_call: TRBJ2-7; d_call: .; v_call: TRBV4-2; clone_size: once; cdr3_nt: TGTGCCAGCAGCCAAGAACCGGCGGGCGACGAGCAGTACTTC; cdr3_aa: CASSQEPAGDEQYF
j_call: TRBJ2-7; d_call: .; v_call: TRBV6-1; clone_size: .; cdr3_nt: TGTGCCACTGCCCAGCGACCTAGCGTTTCCTACGAGCAGTACTTC; cdr3_aa: CATAQRPSVSYEQYF
j_call: TRBJ2-3; d_call: TRBD2; v_call: TRBV18; clone_size: .; cdr3_nt: TGTGCCAGCTCACCACCGCGGGGACACGGACTAGCGGATAGCACAGATACGCAGTATTTT; cdr3_aa: CASSPPRGHGLADSTDTQYF
j_call: TRBJ2-3; d_call: .; v_call: TRBV7-8; clone_size: once; cdr3_nt: TGTGCCAGCAGCCACAACACAGATACGCAGTATTTT; cdr3_aa: CASSHNTDTQYF
j_call: TRBJ1-1; d_call: .; v_call: TRBV19; clone_size: .; cdr3_nt: TGTGCCAGTAGTATAGACCAACGTATGAACACTGAAGCTTTCTTT; cdr3_aa: CASSIDQRMNTEAFF
j_call: TRBJ2-2; d_call: .; v_call: TRBV10-3; clone_size: .; cdr3_nt: TGTGCCACCCAGGGGAACACCGGGGAGCTGTTTTTT; cdr3_aa: CATQGNTGELFF
j_call: TRBJ1-5; d_call: TRBD1; v_call: TRBV28; clone_size: .; cdr3_nt: TGTGCCAGCGTACCCGGGACAGTGTTAGGTCAGCCCCAGCATTTT; cdr3_aa: CASVPGTVLGQPQHF
j_call: TRBJ2-3; d_call: .; v_call: TRBV4-3; clone_size: .; cdr3_nt: TGCGCCAGCAGCCCCCACACGTATGGTAGCACAGATACGCAGTATTTT; cdr3_aa: CASSPHTYGSTDTQYF
j_call: TRBJ1-1; d_call: .; v_call: TRBV19; clone_size: .; cdr3_nt: TGTGCCAGTAGTGGACGGTCGGCGACTGAAGCTTTCTTT; cdr3_aa: CASSGRSATEAFF
j_call: TRBJ2-3; d_call: .; v_call: TRBV6-1; clone_size: .; cdr3_nt: TGTGCCAGCAGTGAAACAGCCAAGGGAGATACGCAGTATTTT; cdr3_aa: CASSETAKGDTQYF
j_call: TRBJ2-6; d_call: .; v_call: TRBV14; clone_size: .; cdr3_nt: TGTGCCAGCGGAGGGGGCCCTGGGGCCAACGTCCTGACTTTC; cdr3_aa: CASGGGPGANVLTF
j_call: TRBJ1-1; d_call: .; v_call: TRBV29-1; clone_size: .; cdr3_nt: TGCAGCGTTGAGGACAGAAACACTGAAGCTTTCTTT; cdr3_aa: CSVEDRNTEAFF
j_call: TRBJ1-4; d_call: .; v_call: TRBV5-1; clone_size: .; cdr3_nt: TGCGCCAGCAGCTTGTATCCGGGTACTAATGAAAAACTGTTTTTT; cdr3_aa: CASSLYPGTNEKLFF
j_call: TRBJ1-2; d_call: TRBD1; v_call: TRBV6-1; clone_size: .; cdr3_nt: TGTGCCAGCAGTGAGGGACAGGGGGCACTATTTCGAAATTTTTTCTATGGCTACACCTTC; cdr3_aa: CASSEGQGALFRNFFYGYTF
j_call: TRBJ2-1; d_call: TRBD2; v_call: TRBV18; clone_size: .; cdr3_nt: TGTGCCAGCTCACCACCCGCTAGCGGCTACAATGAGCAGTTCTTC; cdr3_aa: CASSPPASGYNEQFF
j_call: TRBJ1-4; d_call: .; v_call: TRBV19; clone_size: .; cdr3_nt: TGTGCCAGTAGTAACGACAGCCTAAATGAAAAACTGTTTTTT; cdr3_aa: CASSNDSLNEKLFF
j_call: TRBJ1-5; d_call: .; v_call: TRBV2; clone_size: .; cdr3_nt: TGTGCCAGCAGTGAAGACTACGGGGGTCGAGACGATCAGCCCCAGCATTTT; cdr3_aa: CASSEDYGGRDDQPQHF
j_call: TRBJ2-7; d_call: .; v_call: TRBV28; clone_size: few; cdr3_nt: TGTGCCAGCGTGGGCTACGAGCAGTACTTC; cdr3_aa: CASVGYEQYF
j_call: TRBJ2-7; d_call: TRBD1; v_call: TRBV27; clone_size: once; cdr3_nt: TGTGCCAGCAGTGCGGGACAGGGATTGGCCGAGCAGTACTTC; cdr3_aa: CASSAGQGLAEQYF